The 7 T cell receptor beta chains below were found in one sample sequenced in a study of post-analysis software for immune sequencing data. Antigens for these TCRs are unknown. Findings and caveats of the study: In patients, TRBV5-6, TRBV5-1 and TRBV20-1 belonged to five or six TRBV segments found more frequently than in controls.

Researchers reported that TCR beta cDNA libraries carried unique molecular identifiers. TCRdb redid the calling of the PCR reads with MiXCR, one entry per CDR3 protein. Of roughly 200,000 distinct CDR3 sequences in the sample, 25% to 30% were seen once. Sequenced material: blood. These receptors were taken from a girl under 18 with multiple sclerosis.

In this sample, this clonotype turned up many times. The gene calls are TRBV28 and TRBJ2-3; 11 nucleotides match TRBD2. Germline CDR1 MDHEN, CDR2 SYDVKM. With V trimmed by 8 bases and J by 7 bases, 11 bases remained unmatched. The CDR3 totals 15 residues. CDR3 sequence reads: CASSVPGTSGYTQYF. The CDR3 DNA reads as TGTGCCAGCTCCGTGCCCGGGACTAGCGGATATACGCAGTATTTT. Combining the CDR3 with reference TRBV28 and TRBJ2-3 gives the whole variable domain DVKVTQSSRYLVKRTGEKVFLECVQDMDHENMFWYRQDPGLGLRLIYFSYDVKMKEKGDIPEGYSVSREKKERFSLILESASTNQTSMYLCASSVPGTSGYTQYFGPGTRLTVL.

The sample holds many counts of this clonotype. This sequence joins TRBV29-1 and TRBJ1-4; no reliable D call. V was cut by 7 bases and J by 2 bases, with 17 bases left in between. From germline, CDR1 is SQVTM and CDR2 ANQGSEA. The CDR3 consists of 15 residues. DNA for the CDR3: TGCAGCGCCCGTGGTGTGGGTACGACTAATGAAAAACTGTTTTTT. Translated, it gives CSARGVGTTNEKLFF.

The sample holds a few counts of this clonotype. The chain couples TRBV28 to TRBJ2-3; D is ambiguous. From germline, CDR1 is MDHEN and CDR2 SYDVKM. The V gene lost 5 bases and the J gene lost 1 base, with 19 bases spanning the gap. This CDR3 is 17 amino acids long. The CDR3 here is CASSHLLLRPGTDTQYF. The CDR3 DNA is TGTGCCAGCAGTCACCTACTTTTGCGTCCCGGCACAGATACGCAGTATTTT. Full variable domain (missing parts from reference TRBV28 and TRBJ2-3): DVKVTQSSRYLVKRTGEKVFLECVQDMDHENMFWYRQDPGLGLRLIYFSYDVKMKEKGDIPEGYSVSREKKERFSLILESASTNQTSMYLCASSHLLLRPGTDTQYFGPGTRLTVL.

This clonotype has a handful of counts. The CDR3 DNA is TGTGCCAGCAGTGGGACTAGCGGGAGGGACAATGAGCAGTTCTTC. The encoded protein is CASSGTSGRDNEQFF. The genes are TRBV28 and TRBJ2-1, with TRBD2 matching 16 bases. CDR3 size: 15 residues. CDR1 is MDHEN, CDR2 SYDVKM, per germline. V trimming: 5 bases; J trimming: 5 bases; junction bases outside the gene matches: 0.

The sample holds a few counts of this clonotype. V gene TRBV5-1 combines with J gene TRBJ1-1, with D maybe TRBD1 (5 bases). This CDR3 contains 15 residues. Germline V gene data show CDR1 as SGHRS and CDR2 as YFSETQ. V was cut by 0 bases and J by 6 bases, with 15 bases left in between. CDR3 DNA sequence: TGCGCCAGCAGCTTGGCTAAGGTGGACATCCCTGAAGCTTTCTTT. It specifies CASSLAKVDIPEAFF.

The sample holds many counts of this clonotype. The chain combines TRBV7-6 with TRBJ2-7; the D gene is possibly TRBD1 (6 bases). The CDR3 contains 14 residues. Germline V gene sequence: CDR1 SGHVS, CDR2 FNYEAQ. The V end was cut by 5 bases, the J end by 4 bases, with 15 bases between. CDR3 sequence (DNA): TGTGCCAGCAGCCCGGCATTACAGGGTTACGAGCAGTACTTC. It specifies CASSPALQGYEQYF.

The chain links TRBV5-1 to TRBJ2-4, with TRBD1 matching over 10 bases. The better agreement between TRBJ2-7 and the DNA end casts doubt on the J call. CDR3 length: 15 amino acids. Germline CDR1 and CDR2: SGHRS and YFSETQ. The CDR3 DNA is TGCGCCAGCAGCGGACAGGGGGAACGCTCCTACGAGCAGTACTTC. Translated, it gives CASSGQGERSYEQYF.